This T cell receptor (beta chain) came from a study of control samples from healthy donors and cancer patients. Germline CDR1 is LNHNV and CDR2 is YYDKDF (reference sequence). The length of the CDR3 is 16 residues. V lost 0 bases, J lost 2 bases, and 13 bases lay in between. This table comes from immunoSEQ multiplex PCR, and its TCRdb copy is limited to in-frame clones, with some not included. Of approximately 140,000 clones listed, 94% are singletons. The material sequenced was blood. The chain joins TRBV15 to TRBJ1-1; D call uncertain. The sequence was collected from a man in his forties in good health. The CDR3 sequence is CATSRDPPTANTEAFF. Here the CDR3 DNA reads TGTGCCACCAGCAGAGATCCCCCGACGGCAAACACTGAAGCTTTCTTT. The variable domain in full, with the rest retrieved from reference TRBV15 and TRBJ1-1, is DAMVIQNPRYQVTQFGKPVTLSCSQTLNHNVMYWYQQKSSQAPKLLFHYYDKDFNNEADTPDNFQSRRPNTSFCFLDIRSPGLGDTAMYLCATSRDPPTANTEAFFGQGTRLTVV.